The rows below give T cell receptor beta chains drawn from one sample of a study of blood T cells in healthy people across ages. TCRdb fed the 5' RACE reads into MiXCR, producing one record per CDR3 protein. The sample shows about 630,000 distinct CDR3 sequences, roughly 21% of them seen only once. Specimen: blood. Source of these receptors: a man between 65 and 79 years old in good health. CDR3s leave out the opening cysteine and the closing phenylalanine or tryptophan. The order of the fields is V gene, J gene, CDR3 protein.

v_gene: TRBV7-6
j_gene: TRBJ2-1
CDR3aa: ASSLETGSEQF

v_gene: TRBV6-2/TRBV6-3
j_gene: TRBJ1-2
CDR3aa: ASSHGQGDT

v_gene: TRBV5-1
j_gene: NA
CDR3aa: ASSPGTDQEQF

v_gene: TRBV12-3/TRBV12-4
j_gene: NA
CDR3aa: ASRSTSDQEQF

v_gene: TRBV10-3
j_gene: NA
CDR3aa: AISTGNNEQF

v_gene: TRBV3-1
j_gene: TRBJ2-1
CDR3aa: ASRAGGLSYNEQF

v_gene: TRBV12-3/TRBV12-4
j_gene: TRBJ1-2
CDR3aa: ASSSRGHYGYT

v_gene: TRBV13
j_gene: TRBJ1-3
CDR3aa: ASSLEDGGNTIY

v_gene: TRBV19
j_gene: TRBJ2-1
CDR3aa: ASSISADNEQF

v_gene: TRBV6-1
j_gene: TRBJ2-7
CDR3aa: ASGKTGLEQY

v_gene: TRBV2
j_gene: TRBJ1-5
CDR3aa: ASKRDELKGNQPQH

v_gene: TRBV24-1
j_gene: TRBJ2-5
CDR3aa: ATSPEGREETQY